The 20 T cell receptor beta chains below all came from one sample that was sequenced in a study of metastatic and nonmetastatic thyroid tumors. The entire patient cohort was treatment-naive prior to thyroid surgery. Using MiXCR, TCRdb reanalyzed the PCR reads. The repertoire consists of around 61,000 clones, with roughly 30% occurring once and the leading ten covering 15%. The specimen sequenced was blood. The receptors stem from a female donor with papillary thyroid cancer or a benign thyroid nodule (not recorded which). Some clones in this sample may be carry-over from other donors' samples.

By frequency in the sample, this clone is medium-sized. The chain carries TRBV19 and TRBJ2-1, with D possibly matching TRBD2 (5 bases). Trimming removed 3 bases at V and 6 bases at J, with 9 bases between. Germline loops: CDR1 LNHDA, CDR2 SQIVND (reference sequence). The CDR3 length is 13 residues. The CDR3 protein is CASSINGLNEQFF. The CDR3 coding sequence is TGTGCCAGTAGTATCAATGGACTCAATGAGCAGTTCTTC.

The chain links TRBV30 to TRBJ1-3; D is unclear. Germline assignment: CDR1 GTSNPN and CDR2 SVGIG (reference sequence). This CDR3 comprises 15 residues. With 0 bases removed from V and 0 bases from J, the gap between germline ends came to 9 bases. The CDR3 reads CAWSVAEYSGNTIYF. As DNA, the CDR3 is TGTGCCTGGAGTGTTGCAGAATACTCTGGAAACACCATATATTTT.

The chain carries TRBV7-6 and TRBJ2-1; 10 bases align to TRBD1. CDR3 length: 14 amino acids. CDR1 and CDR2 from the germline V gene are SGHVS and FNYEAQ. The V segment lost 3 bases and the J segment 4 bases; nucleotides outside the gene matches: 0. CDR3 DNA: TGTGCCAGCAGCTTGGGACAGGGGTACAATGAGCAGTTCTTC. This sequence encodes CASSLGQGYNEQFF.

At least ten counts were recorded for this clone. The genes are TRBV20-1 and TRBJ1-1, with 9 nucleotides matching TRBD1. This CDR3 is built from 14 residues. From germline, CDR1 is DFQATT and CDR2 SNEGSKA (reference sequence). V trimming: 1 base; J trimming: 5 bases; junction bases outside the gene matches: 5. CDR3 sequence (DNA): TGCAGTGCTAGAGTGGACAGGGGAAGAACTGAAGCTTTCTTT. Amino acid sequence: CSARVDRGRTEAFF.

This clone has just a few counts. This chain joins TRBV13 and TRBJ1-3; D is uncertain. The CDR3 runs to 15 residues. Trimming took 5 bases from V and 0 from J, leaving 11 bases between them. From germline, CDR1 is PRHDT and CDR2 FYEKMQ (reference sequence). The CDR3 DNA reads TGTGCCAGCAGCAAATGGGCCTACTCTGGAAACACCATATATTTT. It yields the protein CASSKWAYSGNTIYF. Drawing the rest from reference TRBV13 and TRBJ1-3, the complete variable domain is AAGVIQSPRHLIKEKRETATLKCYPIPRHDTVYWYQQGPGQDPQFLISFYEKMQSDKGSIPDRFSAQQFSDYHSELNMSSLELGDSALYFCASSKWAYSGNTIYFGEGSWLTVV.

There are a few counts of this clone. V is TRBV28 and J is TRBJ1-2; maybe TRBD1 (5 bases). In germline, CDR1 is MDHEN, CDR2 SYDVKM. The ends were cut back, 0 bases at V and 5 bases at J, with 10 bases in the middle. The CDR3 length is 14 residues. The CDR3: CASSLWAGRYGYTF. CDR3 bases: TGTGCCAGCAGTTTATGGGCAGGGAGGTATGGCTACACCTTC.

The CDR3 is CASSGQRNTEAFF. The CDR3 DNA sequence: TGCGCCAGCAGTGGGCAGCGAAACACTGAAGCTTTCTTT. The V gene is TRBV10-1, the J gene TRBJ1-1; D is unresolved. CDR3 size: 13 residues. Trimming left V 4 bases short and J 2 bases short, with 8 bases between. CDR1 and CDR2 from the germline V gene are WNHNN and SYGVQD (reference sequence).

The genes are TRBV20-1 and TRBJ2-3; D ambiguous. V lost 6 bases to trimming and J lost 2 bases, with 15 bases between them. The CDR3 runs 14 residues. The germline CDR1 and CDR2 sequences are DFQATT and SNEGSKA (reference sequence). The DNA for the CDR3 is TGCAGTGCCCCACGGACGGCTAACACAGATACGCAGTATTTT. Translated: CSAPRTANTDTQYF.

By its share, this clone is medium-sized (0.01 to 0.1%). The chain couples TRBV28 to TRBJ1-5; D remains ambiguous. Trimming pared 10 bases from V and 2 bases from J, leaving 12 bases between. Germline assignment: CDR1 MDHEN and CDR2 SYDVKM. CDR3 size: 13 residues. DNA for the CDR3: TGTGCCACCCTCTGGGGTGGCAATCAGCCCCAGCATTTT. Its translation: CATLWGGNQPQHF.

This clone appeared a few times. V is TRBV24-1 and J is TRBJ1-3; D is undetermined. From germline, CDR1 is KGHDR and CDR2 SFDVKD. The CDR3 length is 12 residues. Trimming left V 5 bases short and J 6 bases short, with 7 bases between. The CDR3 reads CATSAGENTIYF. The CDR3 coding sequence is TGTGCCACCAGTGCTGGGGAAAACACCATATATTTT.

By share, this clone counts as medium-sized (0.01 to 0.1%). The J gene is TRBJ2-6, the V gene TRBV10-3, with D possibly TRBD2 on 6 matching bases. The CDR3 spans 15 residues. The germline V and J ends were trimmed by 5 bases and 2 bases, with 10 bases remaining between them. Germline CDR1 ENHRY, CDR2 SYGVKD. Here the CDR3 reads CAISRGLAGANVLTF. CDR3 in DNA: TGTGCCATCAGTAGGGGACTGGCTGGGGCCAACGTCCTGACTTTC.

This clone was seen repeatedly, ten times or more. The chain carries TRBV30 and TRBJ2-2; D might be TRBD1 (5 bases). The CDR3 totals 15 residues. Germline V CDR1 and CDR2: GTSNPN, SVGIG (reference sequence). Trimming shortened V by 8 bases and J by 2 bases, and 18 bases separated the two germline ends. CDR3 DNA: TGTGCCGGAATTCCCCAGGACAAAAACACCGGGGAGCTGTTTTTT. This gives the protein CAGIPQDKNTGELFF.

The table lists this clone with a few counts. The V and J genes are TRBV6-1 and TRBJ2-7; D ambiguous. The V gene lost 5 bases and the J gene lost 3 bases, with 14 bases spanning the gap. This CDR3 is built from 14 residues. CDR1 is MNHNS, CDR2 SASEGT, per germline. The CDR3 coding sequence is TGTGCCAGCAGTTGGTTGGGTACCAGCTACGAGCAGTACTTC. Translation gives CASSWLGTSYEQYF.

Note on this clone: The same CDR3 is also encoded by other DNA sequences in this sample. The J gene is TRBJ2-2, the V gene TRBV10-3; 7 bases match TRBD1. J gave up 5 bases and V 4 bases, and 7 bases lay outside the gene matches. The CDR3 contains 15 residues. From germline, CDR1 is ENHRY and CDR2 SYGVKD. As DNA, the CDR3 is TGTGCCATCAGTGGAGGGGGCGTGGGGACCGGGGAGCTGTTTTTT. Protein: CAISGGGVGTGELFF.

The CDR3 nucleotides are TGTGCCAGCAGCCAGGGACTAGCGGGAGGACTCCACCCCCCAGATACGCAGTATTTT. Translation: CASSQGLAGGLHPPDTQYF. The chain recombines TRBV13 with TRBJ2-3; 15 bases line up with TRBD2. Germline CDR1 is PRHDT and CDR2 is FYEKMQ (reference sequence). The V gene end was trimmed by 5 bases and the J gene end by 4 bases; junction bases not matched to a gene: 13. The CDR3 is 19 residues long. The full variable domain, with the rest looked up from reference TRBV13 and TRBJ2-3, is AAGVIQSPRHLIKEKRETATLKCYPIPRHDTVYWYQQGPGQDPQFLISFYEKMQSDKGSIPDRFSAQQFSDYHSELNMSSLELGDSALYFCASSQGLAGGLHPPDTQYFGPGTRLTVL.

The chain has TRBV5-1 and TRBJ1-1; no reliable D call. CDR1 and CDR2 (germline): SGHRS, YFSETQ. This CDR3 comprises 14 residues. With 0 bases removed from V and 1 base from J, the gap between germline ends came to 7 bases. The CDR3 sequence is CASSLVQTNTEAFF. The CDR3 DNA sequence: TGCGCCAGCAGCTTGGTCCAAACGAACACTGAAGCTTTCTTT. Looking up the rest from reference TRBV5-1 and TRBJ1-1 gives the full variable domain: KAGVTQTPRYLIKTRGQQVTLSCSPISGHRSVSWYQQTPGQGLQFLFEYFSETQRNKGNFPGRFSGRQFSNSRSEMNVSTLELGDSALYLCASSLVQTNTEAFFGQGTRLTVV.

This clone was seen only a few times. The chain uses TRBV5-1 and TRBJ2-7, with TRBD2 matching over 7 bases. V shed 4 bases and J 7 bases; nucleotides not matched to a gene: 11. Germline assignment: CDR1 SGHRS and CDR2 YFSETQ. The CDR3 sequence is 14 residues long. Written as DNA, the CDR3 is TGCGCCAGCAGCCCAGGGACCAAGGGAGGGGAGCAGTACTTC. Translating it yields CASSPGTKGGEQYF.

This chain joins TRBV11-2 and TRBJ2-7; D unresolved. Germline V lookup: CDR1 SGHAT, CDR2 FQNNGV. The CDR3 sequence is 14 residues long. V was clipped by 3 bases and J by 4 bases, with 13 bases between them. The CDR3 loop is CASSFGPGVYEQYF. CDR3 coding DNA: TGTGCCAGCAGCTTTGGGCCGGGCGTTTACGAGCAGTACTTC.

This chain connects TRBV9 to TRBJ1-6; D remains ambiguous. The CDR3 covers 12 residues. V lost 3 bases and J 7 bases, leaving 5 bases between the germline ends. Germline CDR1 is SGDLS and CDR2 is YYNGEE. The CDR3 coding sequence is TGTGCCAGCAGCGGCATCAATTCACCCCTCCACTTT. It codes for CASSGINSPLHF.

The chain joins TRBV5-1 to TRBJ2-3; 7 bases align to TRBD2. V lost 2 bases, J lost 5 bases, and 8 bases stayed unmatched. Germline V gene sequence: CDR1 SGHRS, CDR2 YFSETQ. The length of the CDR3 is 15 residues. The CDR3 sequence: CASSLLGASGDTQYF. The CDR3 DNA is TGCGCCAGCAGCTTACTTGGGGCTAGCGGAGATACGCAGTATTTT.